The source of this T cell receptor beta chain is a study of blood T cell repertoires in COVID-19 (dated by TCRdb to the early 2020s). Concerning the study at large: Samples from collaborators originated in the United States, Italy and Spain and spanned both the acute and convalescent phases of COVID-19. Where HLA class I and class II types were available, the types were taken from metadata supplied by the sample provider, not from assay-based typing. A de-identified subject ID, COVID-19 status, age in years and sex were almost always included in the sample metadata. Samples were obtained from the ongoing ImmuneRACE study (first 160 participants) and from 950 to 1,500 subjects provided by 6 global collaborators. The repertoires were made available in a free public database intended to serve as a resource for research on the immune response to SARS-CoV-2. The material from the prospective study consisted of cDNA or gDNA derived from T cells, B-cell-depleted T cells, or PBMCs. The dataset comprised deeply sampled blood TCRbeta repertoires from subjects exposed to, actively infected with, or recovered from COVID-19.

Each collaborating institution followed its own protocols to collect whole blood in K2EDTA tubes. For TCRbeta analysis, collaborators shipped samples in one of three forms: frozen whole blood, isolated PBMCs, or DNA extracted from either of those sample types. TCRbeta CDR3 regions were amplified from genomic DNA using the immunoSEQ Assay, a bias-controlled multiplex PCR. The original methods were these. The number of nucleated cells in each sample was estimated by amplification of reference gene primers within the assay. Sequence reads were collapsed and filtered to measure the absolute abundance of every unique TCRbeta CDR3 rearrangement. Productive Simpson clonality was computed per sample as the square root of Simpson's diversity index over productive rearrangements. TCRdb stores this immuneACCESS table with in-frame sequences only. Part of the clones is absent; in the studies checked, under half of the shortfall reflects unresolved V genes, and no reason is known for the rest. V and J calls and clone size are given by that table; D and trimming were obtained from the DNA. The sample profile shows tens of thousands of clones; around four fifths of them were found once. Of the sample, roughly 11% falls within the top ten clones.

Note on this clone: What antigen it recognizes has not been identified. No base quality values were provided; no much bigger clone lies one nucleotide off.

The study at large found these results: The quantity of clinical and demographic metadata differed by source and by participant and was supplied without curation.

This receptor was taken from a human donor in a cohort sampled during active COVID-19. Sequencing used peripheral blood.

DNA sequence: TGTGCCAGCAGTGAACAGGGTCCCGCGGGTGAAAAACTGTTTTTT. This gives the protein CASSEQGPAGEKLFF. Rearrangement joined TRBV28 to TRBJ1-4; a tentative D call is TRBD1 (6 bases match). CDR1 MDHEN and CDR2 SYDVKM were looked up in the germline V gene. CDR3 length: 15 amino acids, cysteine to phenylalanine. The retained sequence is limited to the CDR3, 45 bases, with the frame set at the first base. The trim is 5 bases for V and 7 bases for J, with a gap of 17 bases between the germline ends.